This entry lists 31 T cell receptor beta chains sequenced from one sample in a study of T-cell memory formation after mild COVID-19. TCRdb re-analysed the 5' RACE reads in MiXCR, keeping a single row per CDR3 protein. The sample lists hundreds of thousands of distinct CDR3 sequences; less than 25% were seen once. The sample was PBMCs or a T cell subset sorted from them (not recorded which). The receptor source for this set is an adult woman who had mild COVID-19 (a few samples of this study predate the infection). Cell type and time point are not known.

This chain uses TRBV19 with TRBJ1-1, with D hard to call. The CDR3 runs to 14 residues. Germline CDR1 reads LNHDA; CDR2 reads SQIVND (reference sequence). The ends were cut back, 4 bases at V and 4 bases at J, with 13 bases in the middle. The CDR3 nucleotides read TGTGCCAGTAGTAATCGGGCAGTGGTCACTGAAGCTTTCTTT. Amino acids: CASSNRAVVTEAFF.

The sample holds a few counts of this clonotype. CDR3 protein: CASSDSPRDLTKYF. The DNA for the CDR3 is TGTGCCAGCAGTGATTCACCCCGGGACCTAACGAAGTATTTT. J is TRBJ2-3 and V is TRBV25-1; D may be TRBD1 or TRBD2 (5 bases each). Germline assignment: CDR1 MGHDK and CDR2 SYGVNS. CDR3 length: 14 amino acids. Trimming left V 3 bases short and J 13 bases short, with 20 bases between.

The chain carries TRBV12-3 or TRBV12-4 and TRBJ2-6; D call uncertain. The CDR3 spans 15 residues. V was cut by 8 bases and J by 0 bases, with 11 bases left in between. The CDR3 here is CASGFATSGANVLTF. CDR3 DNA: TGTGCCAGCGGCTTCGCCACCTCTGGGGCCAACGTCCTGACTTTC.

The V gene is TRBV29-1, the J gene TRBJ2-1; 7 positions match TRBD1. V gave up 0 bases and J gave up 6 bases; unmatched junction bases: 8. Per the germline V gene, CDR1 is SQVTM and CDR2 is ANQGSEA. There are 15 residues in the CDR3. The CDR3 sequence: CSVEDRITGVNEQFF. The CDR3 nucleotides read TGCAGCGTTGAAGATCGGATAACAGGGGTCAATGAGCAGTTCTTC.

The rearrangement links TRBV7-2 to TRBJ2-2, with 9 bases identical to TRBD1. The CDR3 is 17 amino acids. The J segment lost 5 bases and the V segment lost 4 bases, leaving 11 bases of the junction unmatched. The germline CDR1 and CDR2 sequences are SGHTA and FQGNSA. The DNA of the CDR3 is TGTGCCAGCAGCTCATATGGTGGGACAGGGTTGACCGGGGAGCTGTTTTTT. Amino acid sequence: CASSSYGGTGLTGELFF.

There are a few counts of this clonotype. The chain couples TRBV24-1 to TRBJ2-2; D is unresolved. This CDR3 spans 17 amino acids. V was trimmed by 0 bases and J by 0 bases, leaving 10 bases between them. CDR1 and CDR2 from the germline V gene are KGHDR and SFDVKD. CDR3 region: CATSDLASRANTGELFF. CDR3 sequence (DNA): TGTGCCACCAGTGATTTGGCCAGCAGAGCGAACACCGGGGAGCTGTTTTTT.

This sequence joins TRBV7-8 and TRBJ2-5, with a possible D match to TRBD2 (5 bases). Germline loops: CDR1 SGHVS, CDR2 FQNEAQ. V was pared by 5 bases and J by 2 bases, with 24 bases between. The CDR3 loop spans 18 amino acids. CDR3: CASSAFSVEAGAQETQYF. For the CDR3, the DNA is TGTGCCAGCAGCGCCTTTAGCGTCGAAGCAGGTGCACAAGAGACCCAGTACTTC. Complete variable domain (other parts from reference TRBV7-8 and TRBJ2-5): GAGVSQSPRYKVAKRGQDVALRCDPISGHVSLFWYQQALGQGPEFLTYFQNEAQLDKSGLPSDRFFAERPEGSVSTLKIQRTQQEDSAVYLCASSAFSVEAGAQETQYFGPGTRLLVL.

This clonotype was counted ten times or more. The chain carries TRBV7-8 and TRBJ2-3; 7 bases agree with TRBD2. The germline CDR1 and CDR2 sequences are SGHVS and FQNEAQ. The V segment lost 0 bases and the J segment 10 bases; nucleotides outside the gene matches: 4. CDR3 length equals 13 residues. The CDR3: CASSLAGGYAQYF. CDR3 DNA sequence: TGTGCCAGCAGCTTAGCGGGAGGGTATGCGCAGTATTTT.

The genes are TRBV18 and TRBJ2-7; possibly TRBD1 or TRBD2 for D (5 bases each). The CDR3 extends over 14 amino acids. In germline, CDR1 is KGHSH, CDR2 LQKENI. Trimming pared 2 bases from V and 5 bases from J, leaving 13 bases between. CDR3 region: CASSPGTRIDEQYF. Here the CDR3 DNA reads TGTGCCAGCTCACCAGGGACCCGGATAGACGAGCAGTACTTC.

This clonotype came up many times. V and J are TRBV20-1 and TRBJ2-7, with 9 bases identical to TRBD1. Trimming at V came to 5 bases and at J to 1 base, leaving 15 bases not matched to a gene. CDR3 size: 17 residues. The germline gives CDR1 DFQATT, CDR2 SNEGSKA (reference sequence). The CDR3 sequence: CSAPLTGRDRASYEQYF. For the CDR3, the DNA is TGCAGTGCTCCCTTGACCGGCCGGGACAGGGCTTCCTACGAGCAGTACTTC.

As DNA, the CDR3 is TGTGCCAGCAGCTTAGCAGGGGCTGGGGATGGCTACACCTTC. Translated: CASSLAGAGDGYTF. The chain joins TRBV7-9 to TRBJ1-2; TRBD1 is a possible D gene (5 bases). V was shortened by 0 bases and J by 6 bases, with 11 bases between the two germline ends. This CDR3 comprises 14 residues. Germline V gene lookup returns CDR1 SEHNR and CDR2 FQNEAQ (reference sequence).

V and J are TRBV4-3 and TRBJ2-7; D ambiguous. With 1 base removed from V and 3 bases from J, the gap between germline ends came to 7 bases. Germline CDR1 and CDR2: LGHNA and YSLEER. The CDR3 sequence is 13 residues long. CDR3 amino acids: CASSQGTFYEQYF. The DNA for the CDR3 is TGCGCCAGCAGCCAAGGGACGTTCTACGAGCAGTACTTC.

In this sample, this clonotype turned up a few times. The DNA for the CDR3 is TGCAGCGCTTGGACAGGGAGTAACTATGGCTACACCTTC. As protein: CSAWTGSNYGYTF. The chain employs TRBV29-1 and TRBJ1-2; TRBD1 agrees at 8 bases. This CDR3 is built from 13 residues. Germline V gene data show CDR1 as SQVTM and CDR2 as ANQGSEA. The V gene end was trimmed by 7 bases and the J gene end by 1 base; junction bases not matched to a gene: 5.

The chain has TRBV11-2 and TRBJ2-5; 7 bases are shared with TRBD1. Losses at the gene ends were 5 bases for V and 7 bases for J; bases not matched to a gene: 10. This CDR3 has 14 residues. Germline lookup yields CDR1 SGHAT and CDR2 FQNNGV. The CDR3 bases are TGTGCCAGCAGCCCCCGGGACAGCTGGATGACCCAGTACTTC. It translates to CASSPRDSWMTQYF. Based on the CDR3 plus reference TRBV11-2 and TRBJ2-5, the full variable domain is EAGVAQSPRYKIIEKRQSVAFWCNPISGHATLYWYQQILGQGPKLLIQFQNNGVVDDSQLPKDRFSAERLKGVDSTLKIQPAKLEDSAVYLCASSPRDSWMTQYFGPGTRLLVL.

The chain couples TRBV27 to TRBJ2-3; TRBD1 or TRBD2 may be the D gene (6 bases each). From germline, CDR1 is MNHEY and CDR2 SMNVEV (reference sequence). This CDR3 is 14 amino acids long. Trimming shortened V by 8 bases and J by 1 base, and 13 bases separated the two germline ends. In DNA form, the CDR3 reads TGTGCCAGCTCTGGGGGGCTGGGCACAGATACGCAGTATTTT. Protein sequence: CASSGGLGTDTQYF.

This clonotype was recorded many times. The chain is built from TRBV4-1 and TRBJ2-3, with D uncertain. CDR1 is MGHRA and CDR2 is YSYEKL in the germline V gene. V was clipped by 4 bases and J by 1 base, with 6 bases between them. The CDR3 covers 13 residues. DNA for the CDR3: TGCGCCAGCAGCCGCGTCGGCACAGATACGCAGTATTTT. This codes for CASSRVGTDTQYF.

This clonotype was counted at least ten times. V gene TRBV18 combines with J gene TRBJ2-7; D is possibly TRBD1 or TRBD2 (5 bases each). Looked up from germline, CDR1 is KGHSH and CDR2 is LQKENI. The CDR3 has 15 amino acids. V was trimmed by 3 bases and J by 0 bases, leaving 12 bases between them. CDR3 amino acids: CASSPQPGSSYEQYF. The CDR3 DNA sequence: TGTGCCAGCTCACCTCAACCAGGGAGCTCCTACGAGCAGTACTTC.

Only a few counts were recorded for this clonotype. The chain uses TRBV5-4 and TRBJ2-2; unclear D gene. This CDR3 has 13 residues. Germline V gene sequence: CDR1 SGHNT, CDR2 YYREEE (reference sequence). With 4 bases removed from V and 5 bases from J, the gap between germline ends came to 9 bases. The CDR3 bases are TGTGCCAGCAGCCCCACCCGAACCGGGGAGCTGTTTTTT. Residues: CASSPTRTGELFF.

The V and J genes are TRBV29-1 and TRBJ2-5, with D possibly TRBD1 on 5 matching bases. Per germline, CDR1 SQVTM and CDR2 ANQGSEA. The CDR3 consists of 12 residues. The ends were cut back, 5 bases at V and 4 bases at J, with 11 bases in the middle. Here the CDR3 DNA reads TGCAGCGTTCCTGGCAGGGTAGAGACCCAGTACTTC. It yields the protein CSVPGRVETQYF.

The chain joins TRBV9 to TRBJ2-3, with unresolved D. V was pared by 0 bases and J by 1 base, with 12 bases between. The CDR3 runs to 16 residues. Germline CDR1 SGDLS, CDR2 YYNGEE. The CDR3 nucleotides are TGTGCCAGCAGCGTAGAGCCGGGCGTAGGCACAGATACGCAGTATTTT. It yields the protein CASSVEPGVGTDTQYF.

In this sample, this clonotype turned up a few times. The V call is TRBV3-1, the J call TRBJ2-6; D might be TRBD1 (6 bases). Germline V gene sequence: CDR1 LGHDT, CDR2 YNNKEL (reference sequence). The CDR3 loop spans 14 amino acids. V lost 4 bases, J lost 2 bases, and 6 bases lay in between. CDR3 in amino acids: CASSPGAGANVLTF. The DNA of the CDR3 is TGTGCCAGCAGCCCAGGGGCTGGGGCCAACGTCCTGACTTTC. The whole variable domain, filled in from reference TRBV3-1 and TRBJ2-6, reads DTAVSQTPKYLVTQMGNDKSIKCEQNLGHDTMYWYKQDSKKFLKIMFSYNNKELIINETVPNRFSPKSPDKAHLNLHINSLELGDSAVYFCASSPGAGANVLTFGAGSRLTVL.

The J gene is TRBJ2-1, the V gene TRBV12-3 or TRBV12-4; a weak D match, TRBD1 (6 bases). V gave up 5 bases and J gave up 6 bases, with 14 bases separating them. This CDR3 comprises 14 residues. CDR3 bases: TGTGCCAGCAGTCCCCCGACAGGATTCAATGAGCAGTTCTTC. Amino acids: CASSPPTGFNEQFF.

This clonotype was seen only once. This chain links TRBV4-1 with TRBJ1-2; D gene uncertain. The V gene's germline CDR1 is MGHRA and CDR2 YSYEKL. Trimming removed 4 bases from V and 4 bases from J, with 19 bases in between. The CDR3 extends over 16 amino acids. CDR3 protein: CASSPLGSTTSYGYTF. The CDR3 coding sequence is TGCGCCAGCAGCCCCCTCGGATCGACGACCTCCTATGGCTACACCTTC.

This clonotype was detected only a few times. The chain is built from TRBV5-4 and TRBJ1-1, with TRBD1 identical over 8 bases. The V and J ends lost 2 bases and 4 bases, in that order; junction bases with no gene match: 7. The CDR3 covers 15 residues. Germline V gene lookup returns CDR1 SGHNT and CDR2 YYREEE (reference sequence). Written as DNA, the CDR3 is TGTGCCAGCAGCTTAGGACAGGGCTCTGTCACTGAAGCTTTCTTT. Encoded protein: CASSLGQGSVTEAFF.

This clonotype was counted at least ten times. The V call is TRBV2, the J call TRBJ1-2, with 9 positions matching TRBD1. The CDR3 totals 14 residues. Germline V gives CDR1 SNHLY, CDR2 FYNNEI. The V segment lost 8 bases and the J segment 8 bases; nucleotides outside the gene matches: 12. CDR3 in amino acids: CASSQPEGTGGYTF. CDR3 nucleotide sequence: TGTGCCAGCTCACAACCGGAGGGGACAGGGGGCTACACCTTC. The full variable domain, in which reference TRBV2 and TRBJ1-2 provide the parts outside the CDR3, is EPEVTQTPSHQVTQMGQEVILRCVPISNHLYFYWYRQILGQKVEFLVSFYNNEISEKSEIFDDQFSVERPDGSNFTLKIRSTKLEDSAMYFCASSQPEGTGGYTFGSGTRLTVV.

CDR3 coding DNA: TGTGCCAGCAGCGTATTAGCGGGAATTGGAAATGAGCAGTTCTTC. Translation: CASSVLAGIGNEQFF. V and J are TRBV11-2 and TRBJ2-1; the match to TRBD2 covers 8 bases. CDR1 and CDR2 (germline): SGHAT, FQNNGV. The V segment lost 5 bases and the J segment 7 bases; nucleotides outside the gene matches: 10. This CDR3 is built from 15 residues.

There are a few counts of this clonotype. The chain combines TRBV25-1 with TRBJ2-2; D unresolved. Germline lookup yields CDR1 MGHDK and CDR2 SYGVNS. CDR3 length: 15 residues. The germline V and J ends were trimmed by 1 base and 2 bases, with 8 bases remaining between them. DNA for the CDR3: TGTGCCAGCAGTGAATTTGGCAGCAACACCGGGGAGCTGTTTTTT. It codes for CASSEFGSNTGELFF.

This clonotype was picked up a small number of times. The chain links TRBV29-1 to TRBJ1-3; D remains unclear. The CDR3 runs to 15 residues. Trimming left V 4 bases short and J 4 bases short, with 17 bases between. Germline-derived CDR1 and CDR2 are SQVTM and ANQGSEA. The CDR3 sequence: CSVVTPGGAGNTIYF. The CDR3 bases are TGCAGCGTTGTAACTCCGGGAGGTGCCGGAAACACCATATATTTT.

In its sample, this clonotype was seen a few times. The chain links TRBV19 to TRBJ1-1; perhaps TRBD1 as D (6 bases). The V end lost 3 bases, the J end lost 1 base, and 15 bases lay between the germline ends. The V gene's germline CDR1 is LNHDA and CDR2 SQIVND (reference sequence). The CDR3 has 16 residues. CDR3: CASSMTTGRANTEAFF. The DNA of the CDR3 is TGTGCCAGTAGTATGACGACAGGTAGGGCGAACACTGAAGCTTTCTTT.

The J gene is TRBJ1-1, the V gene TRBV6-6, with 9 bases fitting TRBD1. Germline lookup yields CDR1 MNHNY and CDR2 SVGAGI (reference sequence). The CDR3 is 20 residues long. After removal of 2 bases from V and 4 bases from J, the junction contained 20 bases not matched to a gene. The CDR3 DNA reads TGTGCCAGCAGTTACAGCTTAGGACAGGGGAATGGGGGAGGGGTCACTGAAGCTTTCTTT. The encoded protein is CASSYSLGQGNGGGVTEAFF.

The chain combines TRBV2 with TRBJ2-5; D remains ambiguous. V shed 5 bases and J shed 1 base, with 14 bases lying between them. The CDR3 length is 15 residues. Germline V gene sequence: CDR1 SNHLY, CDR2 FYNNEI. The CDR3 is CASSRVQGPQETQYF. The CDR3 DNA reads as TGTGCCAGCAGTAGGGTCCAAGGGCCCCAAGAGACCCAGTACTTC.